A single sample gave rise to the 20 T cell receptor beta chains below, sequenced in a study of T cells in Graves' hyperthyroidism and ophthalmopathy. RNA transcripts gave rise to amplified TCR beta CDR3 regions. The HTBI primer set served for first-round RT-PCR of the TCR CDR3. TCRdb passed the multiplex PCR reads through MiXCR, listing each CDR3 protein once. Here the sample spans about 200,000 distinct CDR3 sequences, about 17% being singletons. Sequences were obtained from blood. Source of these receptors: a woman in her forties or fifties with Graves' hyperthyroidism.

This clonotype was counted at least ten times. CDR3 in amino acids: CSVVLGARETQYF. The CDR3 nucleotides read TGCAGCGTTGTTTTAGGTGCCCGGGAGACCCAGTACTTC. The rearrangement uses TRBV29-1 and TRBJ2-5; D is ambiguous. This CDR3 spans 13 amino acids. The V end was cut by 4 bases, the J end by 5 bases, with 14 bases between. Germline CDR1 and CDR2: SQVTM and ANQGSEA. Based on the CDR3 plus reference TRBV29-1 and TRBJ2-5, the full variable domain is SAVISQKPSRDICQRGTSLTIQCQVDSQVTMMFWYRQQPGQSLTLIATANQGSEATYESGFVIDKFPISRPNLTFSTLTVSNMSPEDSSIYLCSVVLGARETQYFGPGTRLLVL.

This clonotype was counted many times. The chain employs TRBV12-3 or TRBV12-4 and TRBJ2-7; 14 bases match TRBD2. The CDR3 has 16 residues. With V trimmed by 4 bases and J by 6 bases, 8 bases remained unmatched. CDR3 in amino acids: CASSSGLAGDPFEQYF. The DNA of the CDR3 is TGTGCCAGCAGTTCGGGACTAGCGGGAGATCCCTTCGAGCAGTACTTC.

This clonotype was counted a few times. The DNA for the CDR3 is TGCGCCAGCAGCCGAGAGGGACATCCGCGGCAGCCCCAGCATTTT. Its translation: CASSREGHPRQPQHF. This sequence joins TRBV4-1 and TRBJ1-5; maybe TRBD1 (6 bases). Germline-derived CDR1 and CDR2 are MGHRA and YSYEKL. Between the trimmed V and J ends, which lost 4 bases and 7 bases, there was a span of 17 bases. This CDR3 is built from 15 residues.

This clonotype was recorded many times. This chain uses TRBV28 with TRBJ2-7; a weak D match, TRBD1 (5 bases). The CDR3 has 13 amino acids. Between the trimmed V and J ends, which lost 6 bases and 3 bases, there was a span of 12 bases. Germline CDR1 MDHEN, CDR2 SYDVKM. The CDR3 nucleotides are TGTGCCAGCAGGACAGTCTCCCTCTACGAGCAGTACTTC. Translating gives CASRTVSLYEQYF.

Worth noting for this clonotype: The junction and the germline gene differ at one end; a read error may be behind it. The rearrangement joins TRBV6-4 to TRBJ1-1; D is unclear. This CDR3 spans 14 amino acids. Germline V gene sequence: CDR1 MRHNA, CDR2 SNTAGT. The CDR3 DNA is TGTGCCAGCAGTGTTGAGGCCTACCACACTGAAGCTTCCTTT. Its protein is CASSVEAYHTEASF.

The chain recombines TRBV19 with TRBJ2-7; possible D gene TRBD2, 6 bases. The CDR3 is made up of 13 amino acids. CDR1 LNHDA and CDR2 SQIVND come from the germline V gene (reference sequence). Trimming took 7 bases from V and 5 from J, leaving 15 bases between them. The CDR3 sequence is CASKGLRENEQYF. CDR3 in DNA: TGTGCCAGTAAGGGTTTGCGGGAAAACGAGCAGTACTTC.

This clonotype was picked up many times. This chain connects TRBV30 to TRBJ1-1; TRBD1 aligns across 11 bases. CDR1 is GTSNPN, CDR2 SVGIG, per germline (reference sequence). The V gene end was trimmed by 0 bases and the J gene end by 1 base; junction bases not matched to a gene: 10. The CDR3 runs 18 residues. The CDR3 region has the DNA TGTGCCTGGAGTGTATGGGTGGGACAGGGGGTGCGGAACACTGAAGCTTTCTTT. Translating it yields CAWSVWVGQGVRNTEAFF.

The chain couples TRBV14 to TRBJ2-3; no firm D call. The CDR3 loop spans 12 amino acids. Trimming pared 1 base from V and 4 bases from J, leaving 3 bases between. Germline-derived CDR1 and CDR2 are SGHDN and FVKESK. The CDR3 loop is CASSQAADTQYF. In DNA form, the CDR3 reads TGTGCCAGCAGCCAAGCGGCAGATACGCAGTATTTT.

This clonotype has only a few counts. The chain employs TRBV3-1 and TRBJ2-6; TRBD2 might be the D (6 bases). Per the germline V gene, CDR1 is LGHDT and CDR2 is YNNKEL (reference sequence). Trimming removed 6 bases from V and 1 base from J, with 10 bases in between. The CDR3 is 15 amino acids. The CDR3 nucleotides read TGTGCCAGCAGTAAAGGAGGGTCTGGGGCCAACGTCCTGACTTTC. This codes for CASSKGGSGANVLTF.

The sample holds a few counts of this clonotype. V and J are TRBV27 and TRBJ2-6, with D tentatively TRBD2 (6 bases). CDR1 and CDR2 (germline): MNHEY, SMNVEV (reference sequence). This CDR3 has 15 amino acids. The germline V and J ends were trimmed by 6 bases and 3 bases, with 12 bases remaining between them. In DNA form, the CDR3 reads TGTGCCAGCAGCAGGGAGGTTGTTGGGGCCAACGTCCTGACTTTC. Protein: CASSREVVGANVLTF. The variable domain in full, completed from reference TRBV27 and TRBJ2-6, reads EAQVTQNPRYLITVTGKKLTVTCSQNMNHEYMSWYRQDPGLGLRQIYYSMNVEVTDKGDVPEGYKVSRKEKRNFPLILESPSPNQTSLYFCASSREVVGANVLTFGAGSRLTVL.

This clonotype has at least ten counts. The V gene is TRBV6-5, the J gene TRBJ1-2; possible D gene TRBD1, 5 bases. Trimming stripped 0 bases from V and 5 bases from J, with 13 bases between. The germline V gene has CDR1 MNHEY and CDR2 SVGAGI. The CDR3 has 15 residues. CDR3 DNA: TGTGCCAGCAGTTACTCGCGGGACGCAAGATATGGCTACACCTTC. Its protein is CASSYSRDARYGYTF.

This clonotype has more than one count but fewer than ten. This rearrangement joins TRBV6-1 to TRBJ1-4; D unclear. The ends were cut back, 6 bases at V and 3 bases at J, with 20 bases in the middle. The CDR3 is made up of 17 amino acids. Germline CDR1 reads MNHNS; CDR2 reads SASEGT. The CDR3, as DNA: TGTGCCAGCAGCCCCATTGGCGTTATGTGGTCTAATGAAAAACTGTTTTTT. As protein: CASSPIGVMWSNEKLFF.

This clonotype was seen many times. The chain couples TRBV12-3 or TRBV12-4 to TRBJ1-2; D gene uncertain. Trimming pared 10 bases from V and 1 base from J, leaving 19 bases between. The CDR3 length is 15 residues. The CDR3 loop is CATVGGSFDNYGYTF. Here the CDR3 DNA reads TGTGCCACAGTAGGAGGGAGTTTTGATAACTATGGCTACACCTTC.

This chain links TRBV25-1 with TRBJ2-5; 9 nucleotides line up with TRBD1. V gave up 5 bases and J gave up 3 bases; unmatched junction bases: 7. This CDR3 has 15 amino acids. The germline gives CDR1 MGHDK, CDR2 SYGVNS. CDR3 DNA: TGTGCCAGCAGTCACCCCGGGACAGGGAAAGAGACCCAGTACTTC. Protein sequence: CASSHPGTGKETQYF.

This clonotype was seen repeatedly, ten times or more. The V gene is TRBV10-3, the J gene TRBJ2-1; 13 bases are a match to TRBD2. Per germline, CDR1 ENHRY and CDR2 SYGVKD. V was pared by 8 bases and J by 7 bases, with 5 bases of the junction left unmatched. This CDR3 comprises 14 residues. Here the CDR3 DNA reads TGTGCCATCCGCCAGGGACTAGCGGGAAATGAGCAGTTCTTC. It encodes CAIRQGLAGNEQFF.

This clonotype was seen at least ten times. The genes are TRBV4-1 and TRBJ1-1; D uncertain. Between the trimmed V and J ends, which lost 3 bases and 9 bases, there was a span of 20 bases. Germline V lookup: CDR1 MGHRA, CDR2 YSYEKL. The CDR3 contains 15 residues. CDR3 sequence: CASSHEDTRLAQAFF. CDR3 bases: TGCGCCAGCAGCCATGAAGACACGAGGCTTGCTCAAGCTTTCTTT.

This clonotype showed up many times. The chain has TRBV12-3 or TRBV12-4 and TRBJ1-1, with TRBD1 matching 11 bases. V was clipped by 6 bases and J by 4 bases; unmatched bases: 13. The CDR3 is 17 amino acids. The CDR3 bases are TGTGCCAGCAGATACGGTGACCCGGGACAGGGGGGCACTGAAGCTTTCTTT. Protein product: CASRYGDPGQGGTEAFF.

This clonotype was counted many times. Here the CDR3 reads CASSYSKGVHTEAFF. DNA for the CDR3: TGTGCCAGCAGTTACTCAAAGGGGGTTCACACTGAAGCTTTCTTT. The chain has TRBV6-6 and TRBJ1-1, with TRBD1 as a possible D gene (6 bases). V lost 0 bases and J lost 3, with 11 bases in between. There are 15 residues in the CDR3. Germline V gene sequence: CDR1 MNHNY, CDR2 SVGAGI (reference sequence).

Ten or more counts support this clonotype. The V gene is TRBV29-1, the J gene TRBJ1-2; 8 positions match TRBD1. J gave up 3 bases and V 4 bases, and 10 bases lay outside the gene matches. Germline loops: CDR1 SQVTM, CDR2 ANQGSEA. CDR3 length: 15 residues. The CDR3 protein is CSVGPRTGGDYGYTF. The CDR3 nucleotides are TGCAGCGTTGGACCTAGAACAGGGGGTGACTATGGCTACACCTTC.

This clonotype has at least ten counts. The V and J genes are TRBV6-6 and TRBJ2-5; 10 bases align to TRBD1. Trimming took 0 bases from V and 3 from J; bases not matched to a gene: 1. The length of the CDR3 is 15 residues. Germline CDR1 and CDR2: MNHNY and SVGAGI (reference sequence). CDR3 protein: CASSYSGQGKETQYF. The CDR3 DNA reads as TGTGCCAGCAGTTACTCGGGACAGGGGAAAGAGACCCAGTACTTC.